This entry lists 4 T cell receptor beta chains sequenced from one sample in a study of breast tumors, draining lymph nodes, adjacent tissues. TCRdb used MiXCR to reprocess the multiplex PCR reads, holding one entry per CDR3 protein. Here the sample spans 70,000 to 85,000 distinct CDR3 sequences, approximately 19% being singletons. Axillary draining lymph nodes of breast cancer patients supplied the node samples. The sample taken for sequencing was axillary lymph node tissue. All receptors come from a female donor with breast cancer. Some clones in this sample may be carry-over from other donors' samples.

This clonotype was counted at least ten times. This chain uses TRBV24-1 with TRBJ2-1; possibly TRBD1 for D (6 bases). CDR1 is KGHDR, CDR2 SFDVKD, per germline. Deletions cut 5 bases from V and 5 bases from J, with 12 bases between. The CDR3 covers 14 residues. CDR3 coding DNA: TGTGCCACCAGTGCCCCTGAGGGGGACAATGAGCAGTTCTTC. Amino acid sequence: CATSAPEGDNEQFF.

This clonotype showed up just a few times. Possible read error: a much larger clone is one base away. The chain links TRBV6-1 to TRBJ1-6; maybe TRBD1 (6 bases). Trimming cost V 2 bases and J 13 bases, with 12 bases left between them. The length of the CDR3 is 13 residues. Germline assignment: CDR1 MNHNS and CDR2 SASEGT. The chain's CDR3 is CASSENRVGPLHF. The CDR3, as DNA: TGTGCCAGCAGTGAAAACAGGGTGGGGCCCCTCCACTTT.

This sequence joins TRBV30 and TRBJ2-5; D call uncertain. Germline V lookup: CDR1 GTSNPN, CDR2 SVGIG (reference sequence). V gave up 0 bases and J gave up 5 bases, with 13 bases separating them. This CDR3 is 14 amino acids long. CDR3 protein: CAWSVRVGWETQYF. As DNA, the CDR3 is TGTGCCTGGAGTGTACGAGTGGGTTGGGAGACCCAGTACTTC.

This clonotype was observed many times. The rearrangement links TRBV13 to TRBJ1-3; D is unclear. The CDR3 consists of 14 residues. Germline V gene lookup returns CDR1 PRHDT and CDR2 FYEKMQ (reference sequence). V was trimmed by 2 bases and J by 4 bases, leaving 9 bases between them. This CDR3 is CASSLSPKGNTIYF. CDR3 nucleotide sequence: TGTGCCAGCAGCTTAAGCCCTAAGGGAAACACCATATATTTT.